This entry is about one T cell receptor beta chain. Both 60 Vbeta primers and 13 Jbeta primers went into the PCR. Some clones are missing from TCRdb's copy, which holds only in-frame ones; the method was immunoSEQ multiplex PCR. The sample lists roughly 69,000 clones, roughly 70% occurring once. The record originates from a study of cytomegalovirus exposure and HLA in healthy donors. Trimming took 6 bases from V and 6 from J; bases not matched to a gene: 9. The germline V gene has CDR1 LNHDA and CDR2 SQIVND (reference sequence). The length of the CDR3 is 14 residues. J is TRBJ1-1 and V is TRBV19; 8 bases map to TRBD1. The TCR comes from a man over 45 in good health and CMV-seronegative. Specimen: PBMCs. The CDR3 reads CASSRDRGQAEAFF. CDR3 nucleotides: TGTGCCAGTAGCCGAGACAGGGGTCAGGCTGAAGCTTTCTTT.